A selection of T cell receptor beta chains follows, all from one sample in a study of blood T cell repertoires in COVID-19. Repertoires were generated with immunoSEQ multiplex PCR, while TCRdb's copy carries only in-frame clones and drops some. The data show some 150,000 clones, more than 75% seen once. Sequences were obtained from peripheral blood. The receptors were gathered from a woman between 40 and 50 years old with acute or convalescent COVID-19. The CDR3 runs from the conserved cysteine through the conserved F or W. The order of the fields is V gene, CDR3 length, J gene, D gene, clone size, CDR3 DNA, CDR3 protein. A D gene is named only where the DNA matches it firmly. Where a row states a size, it is once, few, many or the class of an expanded clone; other rows omit it.

v_gene: TRBV19; len: 12; j_gene: TRBJ2-7; d_gene: TRBD2; abundance: few; CDR3nt: TGTGCCGGCAAGCGGGGGCCCTACGAGCAGTACTTC; CDR3aa: CAGKRGPYEQYF
v_gene: TRBV4-1; len: 16; j_gene: TRBJ2-1; d_gene: TRBD2; abundance: NA; CDR3nt: TGCGCCAGCAGCCAAGAACAGCGGGGGGGCCTATATGAGCAGTTCTTC; CDR3aa: CASSQEQRGGLYEQFF
v_gene: TRBV9; len: 15; j_gene: TRBJ2-7; d_gene: NA; abundance: NA; CDR3nt: TGTGCCAGCAGCGTAGGAGGGGGGGCCTTCTCTACTCAGTACTTC; CDR3aa: CASSVGGGAFSTQYF
v_gene: TRBV18; len: 14; j_gene: TRBJ2-5; d_gene: NA; abundance: NA; CDR3nt: TGTGCCAGCTCACCACCAGGGAGGCAAGAGACCCAGTACTTC; CDR3aa: CASSPPGRQETQYF
v_gene: TRBV27; len: 15; j_gene: TRBJ1-2; d_gene: NA; abundance: NA; CDR3nt: TGTGCCAGCAGATCCTCCCCAGGGGTTGAGGGTGGCTACACCTTC; CDR3aa: CASRSSPGVEGGYTF
v_gene: TRBV6-2/TRBV6-3; len: 15; j_gene: TRBJ2-6; d_gene: NA; abundance: NA; CDR3nt: TGTGCCAGCAGTTTCAGGGTCCCTGGGGCCAACGTCCTGACTTTC; CDR3aa: CASSFRVPGANVLTF
v_gene: TRBV7-2; len: 17; j_gene: TRBJ1-2; d_gene: TRBD1; abundance: once; CDR3nt: TGTGCCAGCAGCTTAGATGGGACAGGGGCGATGGTCGGTGGCTACACCTTC; CDR3aa: CASSLDGTGAMVGGYTF
v_gene: TRBV6-1; len: 16; j_gene: TRBJ1-2; d_gene: NA; abundance: NA; CDR3nt: TGTGCCAGCAGTGAAGGGTTTAGGGGCGGTCGGTATGGCTACACCTTC; CDR3aa: CASSEGFRGGRYGYTF
v_gene: TRBV10-3; len: 12; j_gene: TRBJ2-7; d_gene: TRBD1; abundance: NA; CDR3nt: TGTGCCATGGGGACAGTCTCCTACGAGCAGTACTTC; CDR3aa: CAMGTVSYEQYF
v_gene: TRBV7-2; len: 16; j_gene: TRBJ2-7; d_gene: TRBD1; abundance: few; CDR3nt: TGTGCCAGCAGCGGACTTGGACAGGGGGTCCCCTACGAGCAGTACTTC; CDR3aa: CASSGLGQGVPYEQYF
v_gene: TRBV6-5; len: 15; j_gene: TRBJ1-2; d_gene: NA; abundance: NA; CDR3nt: TGTGCCAGCAGTCGGGGGGGGGTTGCTAACTATGGCTACACCTTC; CDR3aa: CASSRGGVANYGYTF
v_gene: TRBV25-1; len: 16; j_gene: TRBJ2-1; d_gene: NA; abundance: once; CDR3nt: TGTGCCAGCAGCTCTTCGACAGGAAGCTCCTACAATGAGCAGTTCTTC; CDR3aa: CASSSSTGSSYNEQFF
v_gene: TRBV7-8; len: 12; j_gene: TRBJ2-3; d_gene: NA; abundance: NA; CDR3nt: TGTGCCAGCAGCCACCCGGCGGGAACGCAGTATTTT; CDR3aa: CASSHPAGTQYF
v_gene: TRBV7-2; len: 15; j_gene: TRBJ2-1; d_gene: TRBD2; abundance: NA; CDR3nt: TGTGCCAGCAGCTTAACTAGCGGGGGGCCCAATGAGCAGTTCTTC; CDR3aa: CASSLTSGGPNEQFF
v_gene: TRBV24-1; len: 13; j_gene: TRBJ1-5; d_gene: TRBD1; abundance: NA; CDR3nt: TGTGCCACCAGCGGACAGGGCGGTCAGCCCCAGCATTTT; CDR3aa: CATSGQGGQPQHF
v_gene: TRBV4-1; len: 17; j_gene: TRBJ2-2; d_gene: NA; abundance: NA; CDR3nt: TGCGCCAGCAGCCCCCATGGAGGGGGGGCGAACACCGGGGAGCTGTTTTTT; CDR3aa: CASSPHGGGANTGELFF
v_gene: TRBV30; len: 11; j_gene: TRBJ1-2; d_gene: NA; abundance: NA; CDR3nt: TGTGCCTGGGACTCTAACTATGGCTACACCTTC; CDR3aa: CAWDSNYGYTF
v_gene: TRBV12-3/TRBV12-4; len: 13; j_gene: TRBJ2-1; d_gene: NA; abundance: NA; CDR3nt: TGTGCCAGCAGTTTACCCCCGCTATATGAGCAGTTCTTC; CDR3aa: CASSLPPLYEQFF
v_gene: TRBV11-2; len: 15; j_gene: TRBJ2-3; d_gene: TRBD2; abundance: NA; CDR3nt: TGTGCCAGCAGCTTACACTCGGGGGGGGAGGGTACGCAGTATTTT; CDR3aa: CASSLHSGGEGTQYF
v_gene: TRBV2; len: 14; j_gene: TRBJ1-1; d_gene: TRBD1; abundance: NA; CDR3nt: TGTGCCAGCACCCGGACAGGGAGTGGAACTGAAGCTTTCTTT; CDR3aa: CASTRTGSGTEAFF
v_gene: TRBV7-3; len: 13; j_gene: TRBJ2-2; d_gene: NA; abundance: NA; CDR3nt: TGTGCCAGCAGCTTAATGGCCGCCGGGGAGCTGTTTTTT; CDR3aa: CASSLMAAGELFF
v_gene: TRBV2; len: 16; j_gene: TRBJ1-2; d_gene: TRBD1; abundance: few; CDR3nt: TGTGCCAGCAGTATAAACCGGGACAGAAACAACTATGGCTACACCTTC; CDR3aa: CASSINRDRNNYGYTF
v_gene: TRBV11-2; len: 13; j_gene: TRBJ2-2; d_gene: NA; abundance: NA; CDR3nt: TGTGCCAGCAGCCACACGAACACCGGGGAGCTGTTTTTT; CDR3aa: CASSHTNTGELFF
v_gene: TRBV9; len: 14; j_gene: TRBJ2-3; d_gene: NA; abundance: NA; CDR3nt: TGTGCCAGCAGCGTTAGTTCGCACACAGATACGCAGTATTTT; CDR3aa: CASSVSSHTDTQYF
v_gene: TRBV24-1; len: 16; j_gene: TRBJ2-3; d_gene: TRBD2; abundance: once; CDR3nt: TGTGCCACCAGTGGTCATAGCGGGAGGTCCGGTGATACGCAGTATTTT; CDR3aa: CATSGHSGRSGDTQYF
v_gene: TRBV24-1; len: 15; j_gene: TRBJ2-3; d_gene: TRBD2; abundance: NA; CDR3nt: TGTGCCACCAGTGATTTAAGCGGGGGCACAGATACGCAGTATTTT; CDR3aa: CATSDLSGGTDTQYF
v_gene: TRBV30; len: 14; j_gene: TRBJ1-5; d_gene: TRBD1; abundance: NA; CDR3nt: TGTGCCTGGAGCCTAGACAGGGCCCCTCAGCCCCAGCATTTT; CDR3aa: CAWSLDRAPQPQHF
v_gene: TRBV5-6; len: 15; j_gene: TRBJ1-2; d_gene: TRBD1; abundance: NA; CDR3nt: TGTGCCAGCTTGGGACAGGGACCGGGGGAGTATGGCTACACCTTC; CDR3aa: CASLGQGPGEYGYTF
v_gene: TRBV7-9; len: 18; j_gene: TRBJ1-5; d_gene: TRBD1; abundance: NA; CDR3nt: TGTGCCAGCAGCCCCATCCAAGGGACAGGGAACACTAATCAGCCCCAGCATTTT; CDR3aa: CASSPIQGTGNTNQPQHF
v_gene: TRBV6-5; len: 14; j_gene: TRBJ1-4; d_gene: TRBD1; abundance: NA; CDR3nt: TGTGCCAGCAGTAGCAGGGGGCGCGACGAAAAACTGTTTTTT; CDR3aa: CASSSRGRDEKLFF
v_gene: TRBV7-9; len: 17; j_gene: TRBJ2-7; d_gene: TRBD2; abundance: NA; CDR3nt: TGTGCCAGCAGCTCAGGACTAGCGGGAGAGAGAGGCTACGAGCAGTACTTC; CDR3aa: CASSSGLAGERGYEQYF
v_gene: TRBV5-1; len: 15; j_gene: TRBJ1-6; d_gene: NA; abundance: NA; CDR3nt: TGCGCCAGCAGCAAGAGCACAGGCCAAAATTCACCCCTCCACTTT; CDR3aa: CASSKSTGQNSPLHF
v_gene: TRBV12-3/TRBV12-4; len: 13; j_gene: TRBJ1-1; d_gene: NA; abundance: NA; CDR3nt: TGTGCCAGCAGTCTGGAGATGAACACTGAAGCTTTCTTT; CDR3aa: CASSLEMNTEAFF
v_gene: TRBV5-1; len: 18; j_gene: TRBJ1-1; d_gene: TRBD1; abundance: NA; CDR3nt: TGCGCCAGCAGCTTGTATCCCCTCGGACAGGGGGGGAACACTGAAGCTTTCTTT; CDR3aa: CASSLYPLGQGGNTEAFF
v_gene: TRBV6-2/TRBV6-3; len: 15; j_gene: TRBJ2-7; d_gene: TRBD2; abundance: few; CDR3nt: TGTGCCAGCAGTTTAGCACTAGCGGGAGCGTGGGAGCAGTACTTC; CDR3aa: CASSLALAGAWEQYF
v_gene: TRBV30; len: 12; j_gene: TRBJ1-1; d_gene: NA; abundance: NA; CDR3nt: TGTGCCTGGAGTATCGGTCCCACGGAAGCTTTCTTT; CDR3aa: CAWSIGPTEAFF
v_gene: TRBV15; len: 15; j_gene: TRBJ1-6; d_gene: NA; abundance: NA; CDR3nt: TGTGCCACCAGCAGAGTTGCAGGGGTGGGTTCACCCCTCCACTTT; CDR3aa: CATSRVAGVGSPLHF
v_gene: TRBV5-1; len: 16; j_gene: TRBJ2-3; d_gene: TRBD2; abundance: NA; CDR3nt: TGCGCCAGCAGCTCAGGCATTAGCGGGCGCACAGATACGCAGTATTTT; CDR3aa: CASSSGISGRTDTQYF
v_gene: TRBV14; len: 14; j_gene: TRBJ1-6; d_gene: NA; abundance: NA; CDR3nt: TGTGCCAGCAGCCAAGCCCCAGGTTCGTCACCCCTCCACTTT; CDR3aa: CASSQAPGSSPLHF
v_gene: TRBV7-2; len: 15; j_gene: TRBJ2-7; d_gene: NA; abundance: NA; CDR3nt: TGTGCCAGCAGCTTAGGGTTGGCAGGGTACTACGAGCAGTACTTC; CDR3aa: CASSLGLAGYYEQYF
v_gene: TRBV30; len: 13; j_gene: TRBJ1-1; d_gene: TRBD1; abundance: NA; CDR3nt: TGTGCCTGGAGTCCGGACAGGGGGCTAATTACTTTCTTT; CDR3aa: CAWSPDRGLITFF
v_gene: TRBV7-2; len: 14; j_gene: TRBJ1-4; d_gene: NA; abundance: NA; CDR3nt: TGTGCCAGCAGCCCAGGGCATACTAATGAAAAACTGTTTTTT; CDR3aa: CASSPGHTNEKLFF
v_gene: TRBV5-8; len: 16; j_gene: TRBJ1-4; d_gene: TRBD1; abundance: NA; CDR3nt: TGTGCCAGCAGCTTAGGACAGGGGTCAACTAATGAAAAACTGTTTTTT; CDR3aa: CASSLGQGSTNEKLFF